This T cell receptor (beta chain) stems from a study of control samples from healthy donors and cancer patients. Sequenced by immunoSEQ multiplex PCR; TCRdb stores in-frame clones only, minus some. The data hold some 130,000 clones, with approximately 90% observed a single time. The receptor comes from a man between 18 and 29 years old in good health. The sequenced sample was blood.

The CDR3 here is CAISESGRGGQPQHF. CDR3 DNA sequence: TGTGCCATCAGTGAGTCTGGGAGGGGAGGTCAGCCCCAGCATTTT. The chain uses TRBV10-3 and TRBJ1-5; tentatively, D is TRBD1 (5 bases). Germline V gives CDR1 ENHRY, CDR2 SYGVKD. CDR3 size: 15 residues. V dropped 0 bases and J dropped 6 bases, with 12 bases sitting between them.